This TCR beta chain was sequenced in a study of cytomegalovirus exposure and HLA in healthy donors. This clone was picked up a small number of times. This CDR3 is 13 amino acids long. V shed 3 bases and J shed 4 bases, with 9 bases lying between them. The germline gives CDR1 MDHEN, CDR2 SYDVKM. The PCR ran on 60 Vbeta and 13 Jbeta primers. Only in-frame clones appear in the TCRdb table, and some are missing; sequencing was by immunoSEQ multiplex PCR. The sample yields over 130,000 clones, 79% seen once. The sequenced material came from PBMCs. J is TRBJ1-2 and V is TRBV28; D is perhaps TRBD1 (5 bases). This TCR derives from a man between 45 and 60 years old in good health and CMV-seropositive. CDR3: CASSLNRFYGYTF. CDR3 coding DNA: TGTGCCAGCAGTTTGAACAGGTTCTATGGCTACACCTTC.